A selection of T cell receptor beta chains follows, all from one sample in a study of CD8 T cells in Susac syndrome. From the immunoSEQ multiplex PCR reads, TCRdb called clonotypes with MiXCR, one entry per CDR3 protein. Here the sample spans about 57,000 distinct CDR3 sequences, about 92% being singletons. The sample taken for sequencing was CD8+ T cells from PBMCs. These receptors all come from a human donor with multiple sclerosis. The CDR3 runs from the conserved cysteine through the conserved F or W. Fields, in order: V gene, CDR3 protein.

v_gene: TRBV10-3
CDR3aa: CAISEDREILGYTF

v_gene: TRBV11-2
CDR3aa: CASSSHSRDREDTF

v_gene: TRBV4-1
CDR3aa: CASSPRGDEQYF

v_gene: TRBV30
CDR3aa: CALTQGGAGELFF

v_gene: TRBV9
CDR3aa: CASSAGGFAGNTIYF

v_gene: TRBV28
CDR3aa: CASSSTRGNTEAFF

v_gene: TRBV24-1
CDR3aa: CATSEGATYGYTF

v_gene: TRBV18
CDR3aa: CASSRGQPDSGANVLTF

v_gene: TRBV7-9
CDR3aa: CASSVEGPPSSYNEQFF

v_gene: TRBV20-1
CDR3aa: CSARGPENTIYF

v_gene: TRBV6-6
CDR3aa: CASSVGTDSYGYTF

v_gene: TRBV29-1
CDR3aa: CSVEDNYGYTF

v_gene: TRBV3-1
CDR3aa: CASSPGGSNYGYTF

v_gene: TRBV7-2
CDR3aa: CASSHSYEQYF

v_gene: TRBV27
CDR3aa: CASSFHRANTGELFF